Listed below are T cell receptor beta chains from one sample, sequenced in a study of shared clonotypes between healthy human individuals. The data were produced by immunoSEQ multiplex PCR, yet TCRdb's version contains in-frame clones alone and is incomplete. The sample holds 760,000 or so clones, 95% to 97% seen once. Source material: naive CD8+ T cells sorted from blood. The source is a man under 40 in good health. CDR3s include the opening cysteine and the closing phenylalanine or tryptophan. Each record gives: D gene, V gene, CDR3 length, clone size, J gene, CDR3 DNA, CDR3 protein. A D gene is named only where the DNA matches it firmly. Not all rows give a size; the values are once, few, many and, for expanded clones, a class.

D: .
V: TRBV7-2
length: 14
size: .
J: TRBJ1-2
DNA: TGTGCCAGCAGCTTTCGGGGAGCTAACTATGGCTACACCTTC
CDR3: CASSFRGANYGYTF

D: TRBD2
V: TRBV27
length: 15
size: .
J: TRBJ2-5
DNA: TGTGCCAGCAGTCGCCGACCTCTAGCGGAAGAGACCCAGTACTTC
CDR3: CASSRRPLAEETQYF

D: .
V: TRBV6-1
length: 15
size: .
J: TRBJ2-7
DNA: TGTGCCAGCAGTGAACCAGACAGCCTCTCCTACGAGCAGTACTTC
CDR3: CASSEPDSLSYEQYF

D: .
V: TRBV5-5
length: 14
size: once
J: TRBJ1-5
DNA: TGTGCCAGCAGACAAGGCGGGAAGAATCAGCCCCAGCATTTT
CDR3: CASRQGGKNQPQHF

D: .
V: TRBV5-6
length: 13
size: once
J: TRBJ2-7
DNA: TGTGCCAGCAGCTCAAGGGGTACGGGACCCTCTTCCTTC
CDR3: CASSSRGTGPSSF

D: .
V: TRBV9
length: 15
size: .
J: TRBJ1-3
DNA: TGTGCCAGCAGCGTGGGACTCAGCTCTGGAAACACCATATATTTT
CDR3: CASSVGLSSGNTIYF

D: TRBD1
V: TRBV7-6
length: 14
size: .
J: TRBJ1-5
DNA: TGTGCCAGCAGCTTAGGGGACAGCTATCAGCCCCAGCATTTT
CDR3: CASSLGDSYQPQHF

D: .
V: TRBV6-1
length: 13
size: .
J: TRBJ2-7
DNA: TGTGCCAGCAGTGAAGCGACGCGGGCCTTGCAGTACTTC
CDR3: CASSEATRALQYF

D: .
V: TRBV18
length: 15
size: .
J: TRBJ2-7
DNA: TGTGCCAGCTCACCACCCGGACTCCCTTCCTACGAGCAGTACTTC
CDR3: CASSPPGLPSYEQYF

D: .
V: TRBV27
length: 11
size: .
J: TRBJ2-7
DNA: TGTGCCAGCAGTACTAGTTCCGAGCAGTACTTC
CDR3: CASSTSSEQYF

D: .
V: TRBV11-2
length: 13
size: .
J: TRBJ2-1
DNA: TGTGCCAGCGGACCGGGGACTTACAATGAGCAGTTCTTC
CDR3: CASGPGTYNEQFF

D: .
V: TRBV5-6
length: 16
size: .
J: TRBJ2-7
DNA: TGTGCCAGCAGCCCCGTAGTGGGGCTAAACCACTACGAGCAGTACTTC
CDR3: CASSPVVGLNHYEQYF

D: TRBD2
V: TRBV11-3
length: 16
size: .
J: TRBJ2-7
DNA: TGTGCCAGCAGCTTACCGACTAGCGGGAGACCCTACGAGCAGTACTTC
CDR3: CASSLPTSGRPYEQYF

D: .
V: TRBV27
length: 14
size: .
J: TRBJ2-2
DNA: TGTGCCAGCAGTCCCGTAGGGGGCACCGGGGAGCTGTTTTTT
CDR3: CASSPVGGTGELFF

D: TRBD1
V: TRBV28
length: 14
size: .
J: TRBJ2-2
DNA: TGTGCCAGCAGCATGGACAGGGGCGCCGGGGAGCTGTTTTTT
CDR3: CASSMDRGAGELFF

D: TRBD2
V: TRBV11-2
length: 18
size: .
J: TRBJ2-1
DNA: TGTGCCAGCAGCTTAGTTGGGTATCGGGCTAGCGGACACAATGAGCAGTTCTTC
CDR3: CASSLVGYRASGHNEQFF

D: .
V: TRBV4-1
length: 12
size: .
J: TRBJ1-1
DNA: TGCGCCAGCAGCCAACTTAACGCTGAAGCTTTCTTT
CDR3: CASSQLNAEAFF

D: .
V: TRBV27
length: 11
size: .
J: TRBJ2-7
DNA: TGTGCCAGCAGTTTAAGCGGCGAGCAGTACTTC
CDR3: CASSLSGEQYF

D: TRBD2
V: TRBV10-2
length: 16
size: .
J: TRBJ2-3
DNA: TGCGCCAGCAGCTCTGGACTAGCGGGAGGTTCAGATACGCAGTATTTT
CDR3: CASSSGLAGGSDTQYF

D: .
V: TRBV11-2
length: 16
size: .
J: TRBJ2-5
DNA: TGTGCCAGCAGCCCGGCGGTACAGCAAATACAAGAGACCCAGTACTTC
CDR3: CASSPAVQQIQETQYF

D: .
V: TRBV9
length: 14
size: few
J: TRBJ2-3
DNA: TGTGCCAGCAGCGTAGAAGGGTACACAGATACGCAGTATTTT
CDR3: CASSVEGYTDTQYF

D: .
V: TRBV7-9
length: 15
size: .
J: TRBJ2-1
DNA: TGTGCCAGCAGCTTAGTTCAGCGGAGCGACAATGAGCAGTTCTTC
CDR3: CASSLVQRSDNEQFF

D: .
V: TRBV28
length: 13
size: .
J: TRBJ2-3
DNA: TGTGCCAGCAGTCAACAAGACACGGATACGCAGTATTTT
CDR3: CASSQQDTDTQYF

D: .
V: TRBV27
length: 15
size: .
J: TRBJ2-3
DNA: TGTGCCAGCAGTTTACGGGGGACTTCCACAGATACGCAGTATTTT
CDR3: CASSLRGTSTDTQYF

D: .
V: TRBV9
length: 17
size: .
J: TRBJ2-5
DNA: TGTGCCAGCAGCGTAGTCGGGAGCGGCGGGTTGAGGGAGACCCAGTACTTC
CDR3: CASSVVGSGGLRETQYF

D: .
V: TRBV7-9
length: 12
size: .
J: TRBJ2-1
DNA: TGTGCCAGCAGCCTCTCTACTAATGAGCAGTTCTTC
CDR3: CASSLSTNEQFF

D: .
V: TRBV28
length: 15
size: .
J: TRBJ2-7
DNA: TGTGCCAGCAGCGAAACCGGGACGGCACACTACGAGCAGTACTTC
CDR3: CASSETGTAHYEQYF

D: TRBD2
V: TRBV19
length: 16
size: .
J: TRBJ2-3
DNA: TGTGCCAGTACCAATACGGCTAGCGGGAGGACAGATACGCAGTATTTT
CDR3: CASTNTASGRTDTQYF

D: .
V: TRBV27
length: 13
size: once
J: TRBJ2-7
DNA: TGTGCCAGCAGTTTATCCACAGCCTACGAGCAGTACTTC
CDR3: CASSLSTAYEQYF

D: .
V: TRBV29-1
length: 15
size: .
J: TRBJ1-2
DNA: TGCAGCGTTGAACATCCTCGGGGAGGGGGCTATGGCTACACCTTC
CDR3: CSVEHPRGGGYGYTF

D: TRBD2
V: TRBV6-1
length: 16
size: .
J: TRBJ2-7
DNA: TGTGCCAGCAGTGGACTAGCGGGAAAGAGGTCCTACGAGCAGTACTTC
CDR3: CASSGLAGKRSYEQYF

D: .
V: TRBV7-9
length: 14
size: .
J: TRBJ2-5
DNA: TGTGCCAGCAGCTCGCTAGCTTCCCGAGAGACCCAGTACTTC
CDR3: CASSSLASRETQYF

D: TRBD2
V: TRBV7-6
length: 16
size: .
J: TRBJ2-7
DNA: TGTGCCAGCAGCCCGATGCTGGCGGGAGGGCCCTACGAGCAGTACTTC
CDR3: CASSPMLAGGPYEQYF

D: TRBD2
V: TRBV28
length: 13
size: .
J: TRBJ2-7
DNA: TGTGCCAGCGAGGCGGGGGAACTATACGAGCAGTACTTC
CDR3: CASEAGELYEQYF

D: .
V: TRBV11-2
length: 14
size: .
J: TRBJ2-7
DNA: TGTGCCAGCAGCTTAAGTGCAGGGGCCCACGAGCAGTACTTC
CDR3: CASSLSAGAHEQYF

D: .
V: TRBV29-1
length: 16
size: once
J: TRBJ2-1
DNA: TGCAGCGTGGAAGCGGGCGGGGATAGCTCCTACAATGAGCAGTTCTTC
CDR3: CSVEAGGDSSYNEQFF

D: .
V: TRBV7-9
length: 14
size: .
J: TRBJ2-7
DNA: TGTGCCAGCAGCTTAGACGGGACTCACTACGAGCAGTACTTC
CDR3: CASSLDGTHYEQYF

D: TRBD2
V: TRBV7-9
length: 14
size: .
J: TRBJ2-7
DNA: TGTGCCAGCAGCTTAGGCGGGAGTTTGTACGAGCAGTACTTC
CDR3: CASSLGGSLYEQYF

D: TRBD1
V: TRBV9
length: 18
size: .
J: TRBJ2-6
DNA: TGTGCCAGCAGCGGATATAGACAGGGGCATTCTGGGGCCAACGTCCTGACTTTC
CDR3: CASSGYRQGHSGANVLTF

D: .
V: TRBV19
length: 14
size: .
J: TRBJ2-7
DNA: TGTGCCAGTACCGTTTACCGACAGACCTACGAGCAGTACTTC
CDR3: CASTVYRQTYEQYF